The clone carrying this T cell receptor beta chain was recorded at least ten times. TCRdb reprocessed the 5' RACE reads with MiXCR, giving one entry per CDR3 protein. The sample contains about 35,000 distinct CDR3 sequences, 3% to 4.5% of which appear only once. Per the germline V gene, CDR1 is SGHRS and CDR2 is YFSETQ. Trimming removed 3 bases at V and 0 bases at J, with 25 bases between. CDR3 length: 20 amino acids. The sample belongs to a study of neurological immune-mediated disorders. Study details: Of the multiple sclerosis patients, some 34 in total, around 31 were relapsing-remitting and 3 were secondary progressive.

This TCR came from a man aged 30-40 years with multiple sclerosis. Sequencing was performed on PBMCs. The chain uses TRBV5-1 and TRBJ1-5; the D is unclear. The CDR3 spells CASSSSPGSVKHYSNQPQHF. The CDR3, as DNA: TGCGCCAGCAGCTCCTCCCCCGGCAGCGTAAAACATTATAGCAATCAGCCCCAGCATTTT. Variable domain in full (rest from reference TRBV5-1 and TRBJ1-5): KAGVTQTPRYLIKTRGQQVTLSCSPISGHRSVSWYQQTPGQGLQFLFEYFSETQRNKGNFPGRFSGRQFSNSRSEMNVSTLELGDSALYLCASSSSPGSVKHYSNQPQHFGDGTRLSIL.